The source of this TCR beta chain is a study of Ad26.COV2.S vaccination and SARS-CoV-2 variants. The repertoire was sequenced with immunoSEQ multiplex PCR; TCRdb's copy has only in-frame clones and lacks some. The data show about 350,000 clones, approximately 86% seen once. Treatment given: around 19 received Ad26.COV2.S at low or high dose, single or two shots; five or six received placebo; per-sample allocation not given. Day 63 after the first vaccine or placebo injection was the time point for sampling. Germline V gene sequence: CDR1 KGHDR, CDR2 SFDVKD. The CDR3 consists of 14 residues. Trimming cost V 5 bases and J 2 bases, with 11 bases left between them.

The chain links TRBV24-1 to TRBJ1-1; possibly TRBD1 for D (5 bases). The source was peripheral blood, collected in a trial of Ad26.COV2.S vaccine versus placebo. This clonotype originated in a person aged 18-60 years who received the Ad26.COV2.S COVID-19 vaccine or a placebo. The CDR3 reads CATSGQGKNTEAFF. The CDR3 region has the DNA TGTGCCACCAGTGGCCAGGGTAAAAACACTGAAGCTTTCTTT.